This T cell receptor beta chain was found in a study of blood T cells in healthy people across ages. Overall study findings and caveats: TCR beta diversity correlated strongly with naive T cell percentage.

A sample-barcoded 5' primer and a J-beta primer mix were used in a second PCR of roughly 7 to 11 cycles. Each cDNA molecule was tagged by a template-switch adaptor with 12 random nucleotides. One entry per CDR3 protein results from TCRdb running MiXCR on the 5' RACE reads. The sample has roughly 1,700,000 distinct CDR3 sequences, 28% seen once; the top ten hold roughly 8%. A word on this clonotype: Its antigen is not known.

The CDR3 is 15 amino acids. The J segment lost 7 bases and the V segment lost 5 bases, leaving 10 bases of the junction unmatched. Germline CDR1 SQVTM, CDR2 ANQGSEA. A minimum of 6 million PBMCs was isolated per sample. Input material: blood. The origin of this receptor is a woman under 40 in good health. The J gene is TRBJ2-1, the V gene TRBV29-1; 11 bases are shared with TRBD2. CDR3 in amino acids: CSVSVLAGGQNEQFF. The CDR3 bases are TGCAGCGTTAGCGTATTAGCGGGGGGGCAGAATGAGCAGTTCTTC.